These 4 T cell receptor beta chains were all obtained from the same sample, sequenced in a study of CD8 T cells in Susac syndrome (dated by TCRdb to about 2019). The method behind the library was the immunoSEQ multiplex PCR assay. RNA was extracted with the RNeasy kit and roughly 0.45 to 1 ug was reverse transcribed using random hexamers. TCRdb trimmed public reads at Q25 via fastp, called clones via MiXCR and kept in-frame beta chains. Rows merge per CDR3 protein into single entries with the most common DNA and genes. This sample is represented by 65,000 to 85,000 distinct CDR3 sequences; 85% to 95% of them were singletons. The leading ten clones occupy 0.4% to 0.55% of the sample. Specimen: CD8+ T cells from PBMCs. These receptors were collected from a human donor with Susac syndrome.

In its sample, this clonotype was seen a few times. V usage is TRBV24-1 and J usage is TRBJ2-4, with 13 bases that match TRBD2. The CDR3 contains 19 residues. The germline CDR1 and CDR2 sequences are KGHDR and SFDVKD. V was clipped by 0 bases and J by 1 base; unmatched bases: 5. CDR3 nucleotides: TGTGCCACCAGTGATTTGACTAGCGGGAGGGCCCTCGCCAAAAACATTCAGTACTTC. This translates into CATSDLTSGRALAKNIQYF.

The rearrangement links TRBV5-1 to TRBJ2-3, with 11 positions matching TRBD2. J was trimmed by 2 bases and V by 0 bases; bases with no gene match: 8. This CDR3 comprises 18 residues. CDR1 is SGHRS and CDR2 is YFSETQ in the germline V gene. The CDR3 protein is CASSLVPSGGQNTDTQYF. The CDR3 coding sequence is TGCGCCAGCAGCTTGGTGCCTAGCGGGGGGCAAAACACAGATACGCAGTATTTT.

The chain links TRBV3-1 to TRBJ2-5; D gene uncertain. The CDR3 has 15 residues. With 0 bases removed from V and 1 base from J, the gap between germline ends came to 9 bases. Germline CDR1 reads LGHDT; CDR2 reads YNNKEL (reference sequence). This chain's CDR3 is CASSQEWQIQETQYF. The CDR3 DNA reads as TGTGCCAGCAGCCAAGAGTGGCAGATCCAAGAGACCCAGTACTTC.

This chain connects TRBV16 to TRBJ1-1; D is undetermined. V lost 4 bases and J lost 7, with 10 bases in between. The length of the CDR3 is 12 residues. The germline V gene has CDR1 KGHSY and CDR2 FQNENV. CDR3 protein: CASSRNEGEAFF. In DNA, the CDR3 is TGTGCCAGCAGCCGAAACGAGGGTGAAGCTTTCTTT.